This entry concerns a single T cell receptor beta chain. This entry is derived from a study of blood T cell repertoires in COVID-19. Study-level background: The samples span acute and convalescent COVID-19 from the United States, Italy and Spain.

The CDR3 covers 15 residues. CDR1 is LNHDA and CDR2 is SQIVND in the germline V gene (reference sequence). V was pared by 3 bases and J by 0 bases, with 9 bases between. Sequencing was performed with immunoSEQ multiplex PCR; in TCRdb, only in-frame clones are kept and a portion is missing. The table shows around 130,000 clones, with 84% occurring only once. J is TRBJ2-1 and V is TRBV19; D unresolved. Specimen: peripheral blood. The receptor's source is a man aged 25-45 years with COVID-19, enrolled during active disease. CDR3 sequence reads: CASSMTWSSYNEQFF. The DNA of the CDR3 is TGTGCCAGTAGTATGACTTGGAGCTCCTACAATGAGCAGTTCTTC.